Listed here are 17 T cell receptor beta chains from one sample, sequenced in a study of T cell changes during pregnancy in multiple sclerosis. Profiled with immunoSEQ multiplex PCR; TCRdb holds only in-frame clones, not every one. The repertoire holds 45,000 to 55,000 clones, with almost 95% as singletons. Sequencing was performed on peripheral blood, taken in the third trimester of pregnancy. The source of these receptors is a female donor with multiple sclerosis, enrolled in a pregnancy study.

CDR3 bases: TGTGCCAGCTCCTTGACTAGCGGTGATACAATCTCCCAACCCCATGAGCAGTTCTTC. The encoded protein is CASSLTSGDTISQPHEQFF. The chain combines TRBV18 with TRBJ2-1, with 9 bases aligning to TRBD2. Germline CDR1 and CDR2: KGHSH and LQKENI. V lost 6 bases and J lost 8; bases outside the gene matches: 23. The CDR3 is made up of 19 amino acids.

The J gene is TRBJ1-3, the V gene TRBV2; 7 positions match TRBD1. Trimming removed 6 bases from V and 2 bases from J; junction bases left unmatched: 4. CDR3 length: 14 residues. Germline values: CDR1 SNHLY, CDR2 FYNNEI. The DNA for the CDR3 is TGTGCCAGCAGCCTACAGGGGACTGGAAACACCATATATTTT. Translated: CASSLQGTGNTIYF. Filled out from reference TRBV2 and TRBJ1-3, the complete variable domain reads EPEVTQTPSHQVTQMGQEVILRCVPISNHLYFYWYRQILGQKVEFLVSFYNNEISEKSEIFDDQFSVERPDGSNFTLKIRSTKLEDSAMYFCASSLQGTGNTIYFGEGSWLTVV.

The V gene is TRBV15, the J gene TRBJ2-1; 11 positions match TRBD2. Germline loops: CDR1 LNHNV, CDR2 YYDKDF (reference sequence). CDR3 length: 14 residues. Trimming cost V 0 bases and J 15 bases; bases outside gene matches: 7. CDR3 loop: CATSRDKGSGRGFF. CDR3 DNA sequence: TGTGCCACCAGCAGAGATAAGGGTAGCGGGAGGGGGTTCTTC.

The chain combines TRBV28 with TRBJ2-7; weak D call: TRBD2 (6 bases). This CDR3 contains 14 residues. Germline V gene sequence: CDR1 MDHEN, CDR2 SYDVKM. V shed 8 bases and J shed 3 bases, with 17 bases lying between them. The CDR3 coding sequence is TGTGCCAGCCCGACCGGGACTCCAGGCTACGAGCAGTACTTC. Amino acids: CASPTGTPGYEQYF.

This clone appeared a single time. The chain is built from TRBV19 and TRBJ1-5; D not resolved. CDR3 length: 15 residues. CDR1 is LNHDA and CDR2 is SQIVND in the germline V gene (reference sequence). Trimming pared 5 bases from V and 2 bases from J, leaving 13 bases between. The chain's CDR3 is CASSPRSVGNQPQHF. The CDR3 DNA reads TGTGCCAGTAGTCCTCGATCGGTGGGCAATCAGCCCCAGCATTTT. Based on the CDR3 plus reference TRBV19 and TRBJ1-5, the full variable domain is DGGITQSPKYLFRKEGQNVTLSCEQNLNHDAMYWYRQDPGQGLRLIYYSQIVNDFQKGDIAEGYSVSREKKESFPLTVTSAQKNPTAFYLCASSPRSVGNQPQHFGDGTRLSIL.

There are a few counts of this clone. The V gene is TRBV5-4, the J gene TRBJ2-7; 9 nucleotides align to TRBD1. J was trimmed by 5 bases and V by 4 bases; bases with no gene match: 7. The length of the CDR3 is 14 residues. Germline V gene lookup returns CDR1 SGHNT and CDR2 YYREEE (reference sequence). The CDR3 region is CASSRGQGRDEQYF. The CDR3 nucleotides read TGTGCCAGCAGCCGGGGACAGGGTAGGGACGAGCAGTACTTC.

The V and J genes are TRBV15 and TRBJ1-1; 10 bases are a match to TRBD1. The CDR3 is 18 residues long. J was trimmed by 0 bases and V by 3 bases; bases with no gene match: 10. CDR1 and CDR2 from the germline V gene are LNHNV and YYDKDF (reference sequence). CDR3 sequence: CATSRAGDRGKMNTEAFF. CDR3 nucleotide sequence: TGTGCCACCAGCAGGGCCGGGGACAGGGGCAAAATGAACACTGAAGCTTTCTTT.

The chain is built from TRBV5-1 and TRBJ2-4; 8 bases map to TRBD2. Unmatched junction bases numbered 4, after V lost 0 bases and J lost 8 bases. Germline CDR1 and CDR2: SGHRS and YFSETQ. CDR3 length equals 14 residues. CDR3 loop: CASSLESGRDIQYF. The CDR3 nucleotides are TGCGCCAGCAGCTTGGAGAGCGGGAGAGACATTCAGTACTTC.

J is TRBJ2-2 and V is TRBV12-5; the D is unclear. Germline V gives CDR1 LGHNT, CDR2 FRNRAP. Trimming left V 5 bases short and J 6 bases short, with 10 bases between. CDR3 length equals 13 residues. The CDR3 protein is CASGLSRAGELFF. In DNA, the CDR3 is TGTGCTAGTGGTCTATCGAGAGCCGGGGAGCTGTTTTTT.

V gene TRBV7-9 combines with J gene TRBJ1-1; D might be TRBD1 (6 bases). CDR3 length equals 13 residues. V was shortened by 2 bases and J by 5 bases, with 9 bases between the two germline ends. Germline V gene data show CDR1 as SEHNR and CDR2 as FQNEAQ (reference sequence). CDR3 DNA: TGTGCCAGCAGCTTACGCCAGGGGACTGAAGCTTTCTTT. It is translated as CASSLRQGTEAFF.

The chain links TRBV7-8 to TRBJ1-3; possibly TRBD1 for D (5 bases). Trimming shortened V by 5 bases and J by 4 bases, and 12 bases separated the two germline ends. Germline CDR1 reads SGHVS; CDR2 reads FQNEAQ. CDR3 length: 14 amino acids. The DNA for the CDR3 is TGTGCCAGCAGCCCGGGGGTTAGAGGAAACACCATATATTTT. Amino acid sequence: CASSPGVRGNTIYF.

The V gene is TRBV9, the J gene TRBJ2-1; TRBD2 matches 8 bases. CDR1 SGDLS and CDR2 YYNGEE come from the germline V gene. CDR3 size: 13 residues. V was pared by 4 bases and J by 8 bases, with 5 bases of the junction left unmatched. The CDR3: CASSLGLVDEQFF. Written as DNA, the CDR3 is TGTGCCAGCAGCTTGGGACTAGTTGATGAGCAGTTCTTC.

The chain joins TRBV7-8 to TRBJ2-2; D not certain. V dropped 5 bases and J dropped 6 bases, with 13 bases sitting between them. The CDR3 has 14 residues. The germline gives CDR1 SGHVS, CDR2 FQNEAQ. The CDR3 DNA is TGTGCCAGCAGCCAACTCTTGAGTTCCGGGGAGCTGTTTTTT. Its protein product is CASSQLLSSGELFF.

The CDR3 loop is CASSVSSQPTTDTQYF. The CDR3 DNA follows: TGTGCCAGCAGCGTTTCTAGCCAGCCTACCACAGATACGCAGTATTTT. This sequence joins TRBV9 and TRBJ2-3; TRBD2 is a possible D gene (5 bases). Germline CDR1 reads SGDLS; CDR2 reads YYNGEE. This CDR3 comprises 16 residues. V lost 2 bases and J 2 bases, leaving 15 bases between the germline ends.

V gene TRBV10-3 combines with J gene TRBJ1-5; D remains unclear. This CDR3 spans 13 amino acids. The V end was cut by 2 bases, the J end by 4 bases, with 6 bases between. Germline V gene sequence: CDR1 ENHRY, CDR2 SYGVKD. CDR3 loop: CAISETINQPQHF. CDR3 coding DNA: TGTGCCATCAGTGAGACAATAAATCAGCCCCAGCATTTT.

The chain has TRBV11-1 and TRBJ2-7, with 9 bases that match TRBD1. CDR3 length: 15 amino acids. V was clipped by 5 bases and J by 0 bases; unmatched bases: 5. Per germline, CDR1 SGHAT and CDR2 FQDESV (reference sequence). The CDR3 is CASSPDRGSSYEQYF. The CDR3 nucleotides read TGTGCCAGCAGCCCGGACAGGGGCAGCTCCTACGAGCAGTACTTC. Variable domain in full (rest from reference TRBV11-1 and TRBJ2-7): EAEVAQSPRYKITEKSQAVAFWCDPISGHATLYWYRQILGQGPELLVQFQDESVVDDSQLPKDRFSAERLKGVDSTLKIQPAELGDSAMYLCASSPDRGSSYEQYFGPGTRLTVT.

In its sample, this clone was seen once. The CDR3 here is CASSQDRPLANYGYTF. In DNA form, the CDR3 reads TGCGCCAGCAGCCAAGATCGCCCGTTAGCTAACTATGGCTACACCTTC. The rearrangement uses TRBV4-1 and TRBJ1-2; D gene unclear. Germline CDR1 reads MGHRA; CDR2 reads YSYEKL. This CDR3 has 16 residues. Trimming cost V 0 bases and J 0 bases, with 11 bases left between them.